At least ten counts were recorded for the clone carrying this TCR beta chain. TCRdb reanalysed the 5' RACE reads using MiXCR and keeps one entry per CDR3 protein. The sample has some 760,000 distinct CDR3 sequences; roughly 18% are singletons. CDR1 and CDR2 (germline): SEHNR, FQNEAQ (reference sequence). There are 14 residues in the CDR3. J lost 7 bases, V lost 2 bases, and 3 bases had no gene match. The sample belongs to a study of identical twins. These data were also filed under a second study, of T cells expressing NK-cell markers. According to that study: Of eight sequenced donors, seven were HCMV-seropositive and one HCMV-seronegative. Dominant NKG2C+ clonotypes were found to form about 1.0-8% of CD8+ T cells in about six donors. It was still unclear whether expanded NKG2C+ T cell clones were HCMV specific.

The clonotype comes from a woman younger than 30 in good health. The V gene is TRBV7-9, the J gene TRBJ2-7; 12 bases are shared with TRBD2. Material for sequencing was PBMCs. The CDR3 reads CASSLRTSGEEQYF. CDR3 coding DNA: TGTGCCAGCAGCTTAAGGACTAGCGGGGAAGAGCAGTACTTC.